Shown below are 23 T cell receptor beta chains from a single sample sequenced in a study of blood T cell repertoires in COVID-19. Clones were sequenced by immunoSEQ multiplex PCR, and TCRdb holds only the in-frame ones, with some missing. The sample has 450,000 or so clones; approximately 90% are singletons. The source material was peripheral blood. The source is a man younger than 35 with COVID-19, enrolled during active disease.

The genes are TRBV7-8 and TRBJ2-7, with 8 bases matching TRBD2. This CDR3 spans 13 amino acids. The trim removed 5 bases at V and 9 bases at J, leaving 9 bases unmatched. CDR1 is SGHVS, CDR2 FQNEAQ, per germline. The CDR3 sequence: CASSPLAVGVQYF. CDR3 bases: TGTGCCAGCAGCCCACTAGCGGTTGGTGTGCAGTACTTC.

A word on this clone: Compared with germline, one end of the junction differs, possibly owing to a read error. CDR3 DNA: TGTGCTAGCAGCTTAGGGGAGGGGGTACAGACCCAGTACTTC. Its translation is CASSLGEGVQTQYF. This rearrangement joins TRBV7-7 to TRBJ2-5; D is perhaps TRBD2 (7 bases). CDR1 is SSHAT and CDR2 is FNYEAQ in the germline V gene (reference sequence). The CDR3 spans 14 residues.

The J gene is TRBJ2-7, the V gene TRBV6-6; D possibly corresponds to TRBD1 (5 bases). The germline CDR1 and CDR2 sequences are MNHNY and SVGAGI (reference sequence). CDR3 length: 13 residues. The V gene lost 8 bases and the J gene lost 1 base, with 12 bases spanning the gap. The CDR3 DNA follows: TGTGCCAGCGAAGGACACCAGTCCTACGAGCAGTACTTC. This sequence encodes CASEGHQSYEQYF.

This clone was found a few times. The CDR3 reads CSVVGGRWVTEAFF. The CDR3 DNA reads as TGCAGCGTTGTGGGTGGGAGGTGGGTCACTGAAGCTTTCTTT. V and J are TRBV29-1 and TRBJ1-1; no reliable D call. Germline lookup yields CDR1 SQVTM and CDR2 ANQGSEA. Trimming removed 4 bases at V and 4 bases at J, with 16 bases between. This CDR3 comprises 14 residues.

The chain combines TRBV28 with TRBJ2-1; TRBD2 agrees at 9 bases. The CDR3 is 16 residues long. Germline CDR1 MDHEN, CDR2 SYDVKM. The ends lost 5 bases at V and 10 bases at J; junction bases unmatched: 15. CDR3 bases: TGTGCCAGCAGTACTTCTAGCGGGGAGGGCCTGGGAGAGCAGTTCTTC. Amino acids: CASSTSSGEGLGEQFF.

The V and J genes are TRBV14 and TRBJ1-2; 9 positions agree with TRBD1. The J segment lost 0 bases and the V segment lost 6 bases, leaving 8 bases of the junction unmatched. This CDR3 has 16 residues. Germline CDR1 SGHDN, CDR2 FVKESK. The CDR3 coding sequence is TGTGCCAGCAGTCAGGACAGGGGAGAATCTAACTATGGCTACACCTTC. Amino acid sequence: CASSQDRGESNYGYTF.

The chain is built from TRBV13 and TRBJ2-2, with 8 bases identical to TRBD2. CDR3 length equals 21 residues. V shed 4 bases and J 8 bases; nucleotides not matched to a gene: 27. CDR1 is PRHDT and CDR2 is FYEKMQ in the germline V gene (reference sequence). CDR3 region: CASSSAGGTGRLAYIGGELFF. The CDR3 DNA reads as TGTGCCAGCAGCTCCGCCGGGGGAACAGGTAGACTAGCGTACATTGGTGGGGAGCTGTTTTTT. Drawing the rest from reference TRBV13 and TRBJ2-2, the complete variable domain is AAGVIQSPRHLIKEKRETATLKCYPIPRHDTVYWYQQGPGQDPQFLISFYEKMQSDKGSIPDRFSAQQFSDYHSELNMSSLELGDSALYFCASSSAGGTGRLAYIGGELFFGEGSRLTVL.

The chain is built from TRBV19 and TRBJ1-1; D is ambiguous. V lost 7 bases to trimming and J lost 0 bases, with 12 bases between them. Per germline, CDR1 LNHDA and CDR2 SQIVND (reference sequence). The CDR3 consists of 14 residues. The CDR3: CASKSERVNTEAFF. The CDR3 coding sequence is TGTGCCAGTAAGTCGGAGAGGGTGAACACTGAAGCTTTCTTT.

Comment on this clone: Other DNA sequences in this sample translate to the same CDR3. The V gene is TRBV5-1, the J gene TRBJ2-2, with 8 bases identical to TRBD1. V gave up 0 bases and J gave up 4 bases; unmatched junction bases: 2. The germline V gene has CDR1 SGHRS and CDR2 YFSETQ. This CDR3 contains 15 residues. CDR3 DNA sequence: TGCGCCAGCAGCTTGGGGACAGGGTTCACCGGGGAGCTGTTTTTT. This encodes CASSLGTGFTGELFF.

In the case of this clone: This same CDR3 is encoded by further DNA sequences in the sample. This rearrangement joins TRBV5-1 to TRBJ2-7; maybe TRBD1 (5 bases). Germline CDR1 reads SGHRS; CDR2 reads YFSETQ. Trimming cost V 4 bases and J 2 bases, with 10 bases left between them. The CDR3 has 13 residues. CDR3 nucleotide sequence: TGCGCCAGCAGCCTCACAGGTACCTACGAGCAGTACTTC. It codes for CASSLTGTYEQYF. Complete variable domain (other parts from reference TRBV5-1 and TRBJ2-7): KAGVTQTPRYLIKTRGQQVTLSCSPISGHRSVSWYQQTPGQGLQFLFEYFSETQRNKGNFPGRFSGRQFSNSRSEMNVSTLELGDSALYLCASSLTGTYEQYFGPGTRLTVT.

The V call is TRBV5-1, the J call TRBJ1-1; 9 bases are shared with TRBD1. The CDR3 spans 16 residues. V lost 5 bases and J lost 1; bases outside the gene matches: 9. Germline CDR1 is SGHRS and CDR2 is YFSETQ. The DNA of the CDR3 is TGCGCCAGCAGTTATACAGGGGGCAGGAAGAACACTGAAGCTTTCTTT. Its translation is CASSYTGGRKNTEAFF. The full variable domain, in which reference TRBV5-1 and TRBJ1-1 provide the parts outside the CDR3, is KAGVTQTPRYLIKTRGQQVTLSCSPISGHRSVSWYQQTPGQGLQFLFEYFSETQRNKGNFPGRFSGRQFSNSRSEMNVSTLELGDSALYLCASSYTGGRKNTEAFFGQGTRLTVV.

The rearrangement joins TRBV5-6 to TRBJ1-6; D call uncertain. Germline V gene lookup returns CDR1 SGHDT and CDR2 YYEEEE. V lost 4 bases and J 9 bases, leaving 11 bases between the germline ends. The CDR3 has 13 residues. CDR3 DNA sequence: TGTGCCAGCAGCCTAGGTGAGGGTTCACCCCTCCACTTT. It specifies CASSLGEGSPLHF.

The chain carries TRBV9 and TRBJ1-4, with no clear D. Trimming shortened V by 0 bases and J by 7 bases, and 10 bases separated the two germline ends. CDR1 and CDR2 from the germline V gene are SGDLS and YYNGEE. There are 14 residues in the CDR3. The CDR3 protein is CASSVAGSGEKLFF. DNA of the CDR3: TGTGCCAGCAGCGTAGCGGGGAGCGGTGAAAAACTGTTTTTT.

This clone was recorded only once. V is TRBV18 and J is TRBJ1-5; weak D call: TRBD1 (6 bases). This CDR3 region has 14 residues. Trimming pared 5 bases from V and 0 bases from J, leaving 8 bases between. Germline CDR1 KGHSH, CDR2 LQKENI. CDR3 nucleotides: TGTGCCAGCTCAGGGGGCCTTAGCAATCAGCCCCAGCATTTT. This encodes CASSGGLSNQPQHF.

This clone came up a few times. The chain recombines TRBV18 with TRBJ1-6; 8 bases fit TRBD1. Looked up from germline, CDR1 is KGHSH and CDR2 is LQKENI. Trimming cost V 5 bases and J 8 bases; bases outside gene matches: 11. The CDR3 is 16 residues long. The CDR3 is CASSDSSGGFDSPLHF. CDR3 DNA sequence: TGTGCCAGCTCAGACTCCTCAGGGGGCTTTGATTCACCCCTCCACTTT.

This chain joins TRBV7-2 and TRBJ2-3; D is unresolved. The CDR3 is 13 amino acids. Per germline, CDR1 SGHTA and CDR2 FQGNSA. Trimming shortened V by 6 bases and J by 4 bases, and 11 bases separated the two germline ends. As DNA, the CDR3 is TGTGCCAGCAGTCCCCAAACAGCAGATACGCAGTATTTT. Protein product: CASSPQTADTQYF. Full variable domain (rest looked up from reference TRBV7-2 and TRBJ2-3): GAGVSQSPSNKVTEKGKDVELRCDPISGHTALYWYRQSLGQGLEFLIYFQGNSAPDKSGLPSDRFSAERTGGSVSTLTIQRTQQEDSAVYLCASSPQTADTQYFGPGTRLTVL.

V and J are TRBV24-1 and TRBJ2-3; no firm D call. CDR1 is KGHDR and CDR2 is SFDVKD in the germline V gene. Trimming took off 5 bases at V and 6 bases at J, with 11 bases between the two ends. The CDR3 covers 13 residues. The CDR3 sequence is CATSAKHGDTQYF. The CDR3 DNA sequence: TGTGCCACCAGTGCCAAACACGGGGATACGCAGTATTTT.

The chain recombines TRBV19 with TRBJ2-5, with D maybe TRBD1 (6 bases). This CDR3 contains 14 residues. Germline V gene sequence: CDR1 LNHDA, CDR2 SQIVND (reference sequence). Trimming removed 2 bases at V and 1 base at J, with 8 bases between. DNA for the CDR3: TGTGCCAGTAGTATATTAGGGGGCCAAGAGACCCAGTACTTC. This codes for CASSILGGQETQYF.

The rearrangement links TRBV12-3 or TRBV12-4 to TRBJ1-2; unclear D gene. The CDR3 covers 13 residues. Deletions cut 0 bases from V and 5 bases from J, with 7 bases between. The CDR3, as DNA: TGTGCCAGCAGTTTAGCCGCGGGGTATGGCTACACCTTC. Protein: CASSLAAGYGYTF.

The chain combines TRBV28 with TRBJ2-7; 9 bases are shared with TRBD1. The CDR3 length is 14 residues. Germline V gene lookup returns CDR1 MDHEN and CDR2 SYDVKM. V lost 8 bases to trimming and J lost 3 bases; unmatched junction nucleotides: 8. CDR3 nucleotide sequence: TGTGCCAGCCTTCCGGGACAGGGAATCTACGAGCAGTACTTC. Translated, it gives CASLPGQGIYEQYF.

The CDR3 loop reads CASSLDSNIQYF. DNA for the CDR3: TGTGCCAGCAGCTTAGACAGCAACATTCAGTACTTC. The rearrangement joins TRBV7-9 to TRBJ2-4; D gene uncertain. The germline V and J ends were trimmed by 1 base and 7 bases, with 5 bases remaining between them. CDR3 length: 12 residues. CDR1 is SEHNR and CDR2 is FQNEAQ in the germline V gene (reference sequence).

J is TRBJ2-5 and V is TRBV6-5, with TRBD2 as a possible D gene (5 bases). The CDR3 totals 15 residues. Germline V CDR1 and CDR2: MNHEY, SVGAGI. Trimming removed 1 base from V and 2 bases from J, with 11 bases in between. CDR3 loop: CASSYFPQRQETQYF. DNA of the CDR3: TGTGCCAGCAGTTACTTCCCCCAGCGGCAAGAGACCCAGTACTTC.

V and J are TRBV6-5 and TRBJ1-6; 7 nucleotides align to TRBD1. Germline trimming cut 2 bases from V and 7 bases from J; bases unmatched to any gene: 5. The V gene's germline CDR1 is MNHEY and CDR2 SVGAGI. The CDR3 spans 15 residues. CDR3 coding DNA: TGTGCCAGCAGTTACGCGGGACAGATGAATTCACCCCTCCACTTT. This sequence encodes CASSYAGQMNSPLHF.